This T cell receptor (beta chain) was identified during a study of identical twins. With no exceptions, donors were healthy Caucasians. TCRdb analysed the 5' RACE reads with MiXCR anew, one entry per CDR3 protein. Of hundreds of thousands of distinct CDR3 sequences in the sample, roughly an eighth were seen once. V shed 1 base, J shed 7 bases, and the junction held 6 bases outside the gene matches. Germline CDR1 SEHNR, CDR2 FQNEAQ (reference sequence). The length of the CDR3 is 14 residues. These data are also associated with another study on yellow fever vaccine responses in identical twins. From that study: Twins' vaccine T cell response reportedly gave the appearance of partial convergence and partial personalization.

The sample consisted of PBMCs. The source of this sequence is a woman aged 18-29 years in good health. The chain combines TRBV7-9 with TRBJ1-1; the match to TRBD1 covers 7 bases. CDR3 DNA sequence: TGTGCCAGCAGCTTAGTAGTAGGGGGCGGTGAAGCTTTCTTT. Translated, it gives CASSLVVGGGEAFF.